The 5 T cell receptor beta chains below all came from one sample that was sequenced in a study of T cells in localized non-small cell lung cancer. Generated by immunoSEQ multiplex PCR, the TCRdb table keeps only in-frame clones and is missing some. The data show about 21,000 clones, with approximately 88% seen just once and roughly 2.3% held by the top ten. Sequencing was performed on peripheral blood, taken before any cancer treatment. All receptors come from a man aged 35 to 69 with stage I lung adenocarcinoma.

The rearrangement links TRBV7-8 to TRBJ2-3; tentatively, D is TRBD2 (7 bases). This CDR3 is 18 amino acids long. CDR1 and CDR2 from the germline V gene are SGHVS and FQNEAQ. The V gene lost 3 bases and the J gene lost 2 bases, with 21 bases spanning the gap. The CDR3 protein is CASSFGRTAGLPTDTQYF. The CDR3 region has the DNA TGTGCCAGCAGCTTTGGGCGGACAGCGGGGCTCCCCACAGATACGCAGTATTTT.

The CDR3 reads CASSSGQPQHF. The CDR3 DNA sequence: TGTGCCAGCAGTTCCGGACAGCCCCAGCATTTT. The chain employs TRBV28 and TRBJ1-5; no clear D gene. V was clipped by 4 bases and J by 7 bases, with 5 bases between them. Germline V CDR1 and CDR2: MDHEN, SYDVKM. The CDR3 is 11 amino acids.

The chain combines TRBV7-9 with TRBJ2-1; D is possibly TRBD2 (7 bases). Germline V gene data show CDR1 as SEHNR and CDR2 as FQNEAQ (reference sequence). V was cut by 0 bases and J by 7 bases, with 25 bases left in between. The CDR3 loop spans 19 amino acids. DNA for the CDR3: TGTGCCAGCAGCTTAGCGATGGGCCTCGCGGGGGCCGGTCTGAATGAGCAGTTCTTC. Residues: CASSLAMGLAGAGLNEQFF.

The chain employs TRBV18 and TRBJ2-5; D is possibly TRBD1 or TRBD2 (5 bases each). Per germline, CDR1 KGHSH and CDR2 LQKENI. V was clipped by 3 bases and J by 4 bases, with 12 bases between them. The CDR3 totals 14 residues. The CDR3 sequence is CASSPNGAGETQYF. CDR3 sequence (DNA): TGTGCCAGCTCACCGAACGGGGCGGGAGAGACCCAGTACTTC.

This clone is labeled medium-sized. The V call is TRBV4-3, the J call TRBJ1-4; 8 positions match TRBD1. After removal of 4 bases from V and 7 bases from J, the junction contained 8 bases not matched to a gene. This CDR3 has 15 residues. Germline assignment: CDR1 LGHNA and CDR2 YSLEER. CDR3 in amino acids: CASSRRQGSGEKLFF. CDR3 DNA sequence: TGCGCCAGCAGCCGTCGACAGGGGAGCGGTGAAAAACTGTTTTTT.